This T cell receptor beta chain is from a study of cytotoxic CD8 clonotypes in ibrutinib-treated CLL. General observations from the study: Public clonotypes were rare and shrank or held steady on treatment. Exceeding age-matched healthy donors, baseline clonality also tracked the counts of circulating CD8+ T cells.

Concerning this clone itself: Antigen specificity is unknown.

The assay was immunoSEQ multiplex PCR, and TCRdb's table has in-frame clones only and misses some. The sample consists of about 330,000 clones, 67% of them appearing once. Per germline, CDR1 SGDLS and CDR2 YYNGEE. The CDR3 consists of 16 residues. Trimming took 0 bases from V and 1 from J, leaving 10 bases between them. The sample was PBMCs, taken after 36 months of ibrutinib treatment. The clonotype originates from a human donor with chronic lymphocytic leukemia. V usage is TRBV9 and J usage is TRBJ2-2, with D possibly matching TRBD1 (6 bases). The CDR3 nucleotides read TGTGCCAGCAGCGTAGCCAGGGGCCTGAACACCGGGGAGCTGTTTTTT. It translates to CASSVARGLNTGELFF. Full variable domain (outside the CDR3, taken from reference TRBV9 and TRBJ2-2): DSGVTQTPKHLITATGQRVTLRCSPRSGDLSVYWYQQSLDQGLQFLIQYYNGEERAKGNILERFSAQQFPDLHSELNLSSLELGDSALYFCASSVARGLNTGELFFGEGSRLTVL.